The TCR beta chain described here comes from a study of immune cell composition in non-small cell lung cancer (dated by TCRdb to 2017 to 2019). About the full investigation: Histologic subtype, mostly lung adenocarcinoma or squamous cell carcinoma, was determined with H&E together with p63, CK5, Napsin A and TTF-1 immunohistochemistry. TCR-beta sequencing from Adaptive Biotechnologies was done on 32 to 35 paired sets of NSCLC tumour and non-adjacent lung specimens and on roughly 28 tumour-only specimens. For supplementary cohort #1, made up of around ten lung adenocarcinoma cases, paired tumour/lung TCR-beta sequencing was done and TIL populations were generated so that tumour reactivity could be assessed. Several tumour specimens that had TCR-beta data belonged to rare histological subtypes and were left out of the subtype comparisons.

Study-level results and caveats: Smoking pack-years did not significantly correlate with tumour TCR-beta clonality. Nearly half of NSCLC cases had tumour-associated clones >0.5%, with about 71% of squamous carcinomas showing such clones compared with 30% to 40% of adenocarcinomas. The reactivity cohort was only approximately 9 cases, and tumour-reactive clones were not shown to share sequences with the dominant in vivo tumour-associated clones. Lung squamous cell carcinoma tumours had significantly higher Top 10 clone scores and productive clonality than lung adenocarcinoma tumours. Across ten to eleven adenocarcinoma cases, the maximal tumour-associated clone frequency showed a strong correlation with TIL tumour reactivity, but overall clonality showed no such correlation.

CDR1 and CDR2, looked up from the germline V gene, are MDHEN and SYDVKM. From the cysteine up to the phenylalanine, the CDR3 has a length of 19 residues. Only the CDR3 DNA stays, 57 bases, in frame from base 1. V trim: 4 bases; J trim: 3 bases; unmatched bases: 16. To note about this clone: Its antigen remains undetermined. Per-base quality was not reported, and no clone a single base away is much larger than it.

Frozen aliquots of unsorted single-cell suspensions were used for genomic DNA extraction with the QIAamp DNA kit. Surgically resected non-small cell lung cancer tissue was used for the tumour samples. Tissues arrived within 2 hours after resection and were immediately processed into single-cell suspensions. Tissue was broken up mechanically, digested enzymatically with DNase I, collagenase I and hyaluronidase for 30 to 35 minutes at 37 degrees C, and then filtered and RBC-lysed. TCR-beta CDR3 regions were amplified from genomic DNA by a two-step multiplex PCR, with the second step adding Illumina-compatible adaptors. TCR-beta immunosequencing was carried out on an Illumina platform through the commercial immunoSEQ service. Regarding the original processing steps: Repertoires were described by productive clonality and by Top 10 Clones, which is the percentage of T-cell templates coming from the ten most frequent sequences. Values of productive clonality ranged from 0 to 1, with a monoclonal population indicated by a value of 1. Using log10 scatter plots, tumour-associated clones were identified as sequences that made up at least 0.1% of tumour T-cell templates yet were absent from the matched non-adjacent lung. Student's t-tests were used for two-group comparisons, ANOVA for comparisons across stages, and linear regression for relationships, with analyses done in GraphPad Prism7 and R. This is the immuneACCESS table as TCRdb keeps it, with only in-frame sequences that have V and J called. A part of the clones is gone; compared with another copy, unresolved V genes explain less than half, and the rest is unexplained. That table gives V, J and clone size, and the DNA gave D and trimming. This sample is represented by 12,000 to 15,000 clones; about 70% of them were singletons. Roughly an eighth of the sample rests with the top ten.

The sequence was obtained from a human donor with non-small cell lung cancer. Specimen: lung tumor tissue. The sequence links TRBV28 to TRBJ2-7, and TRBD2 matches 12 of the central bases. The DNA is TGTGCCAGCAGTTGGAGTCGACTAGCGGGAGTGATCCGTAGCTACGAGCAGTACTTC. It translates as CASSWSRLAGVIRSYEQYF.